The present T cell receptor (beta chain) was sequenced within a study of blood T cell repertoires in COVID-19. Study details: Samples of COVID-19 (acute and convalescent) were obtained from the United States, Italy and Spain. PBMCs, B-cell-depleted T cells, or T cells were the source of the cDNA or gDNA that made up the material.

The authors' processing: Scientists estimated how many nucleated cells there were by amplifying reference gene primers. Measured with immunoSEQ multiplex PCR; TCRdb has only the in-frame clones, and not every one. Clonal size and the V and J genes are those of that table, whereas D and trimming came from the DNA. The sample lists approximately 46,000 clones, roughly 90% seen once, with about 2.6% in the top ten. Germline assignment: CDR1 LNHDA and CDR2 SQIVND (reference sequence). Between the trimmed V and J ends, which lost 10 bases and 1 base, there was a span of 11 bases. The CDR3 length is 13 residues.

This chain joins TRBV19 and TRBJ1-5, with a weak D call TRBD1 (6 bases). This sequence was found in a middle-aged man with active COVID-19. The sample was peripheral blood. DNA of the CDR3: TGTGCCACCGGACAGACGAGCAATCAGCCCCAGCATTTT. Translation: CATGQTSNQPQHF.